The source of this TCR beta chain is a study of early stage breast cancer tumors. Study-wide points: Tumors had approximately 2.5-fold higher T cell density and higher clonality than adjacent normal breast tissue.

Blood replicates held 0.5 ug DNA, tumor or normal breast roughly 1.5 ug, two each. Repertoires were generated with immunoSEQ multiplex PCR, while TCRdb's copy carries only in-frame clones and drops some. This table holds 25,000 to 35,000 clones, 80% found once. The CDR3 runs 13 residues. V shed 4 bases and J shed 2 bases, with 5 bases lying between them. CDR1 is SGHVS and CDR2 is FQNEAQ in the germline V gene. In the case of this clone: The target antigen is unknown.

Sequencing was performed on blood. The V gene is TRBV7-8, the J gene TRBJ2-2; unclear D gene. The sequence was obtained from a person aged 55 to 69 with breast cancer. The DNA of the CDR3 is TGTGCCAGCAGCTCGTCTAACACCGGGGAGCTGTTTTTT. Amino acid sequence: CASSSSNTGELFF.